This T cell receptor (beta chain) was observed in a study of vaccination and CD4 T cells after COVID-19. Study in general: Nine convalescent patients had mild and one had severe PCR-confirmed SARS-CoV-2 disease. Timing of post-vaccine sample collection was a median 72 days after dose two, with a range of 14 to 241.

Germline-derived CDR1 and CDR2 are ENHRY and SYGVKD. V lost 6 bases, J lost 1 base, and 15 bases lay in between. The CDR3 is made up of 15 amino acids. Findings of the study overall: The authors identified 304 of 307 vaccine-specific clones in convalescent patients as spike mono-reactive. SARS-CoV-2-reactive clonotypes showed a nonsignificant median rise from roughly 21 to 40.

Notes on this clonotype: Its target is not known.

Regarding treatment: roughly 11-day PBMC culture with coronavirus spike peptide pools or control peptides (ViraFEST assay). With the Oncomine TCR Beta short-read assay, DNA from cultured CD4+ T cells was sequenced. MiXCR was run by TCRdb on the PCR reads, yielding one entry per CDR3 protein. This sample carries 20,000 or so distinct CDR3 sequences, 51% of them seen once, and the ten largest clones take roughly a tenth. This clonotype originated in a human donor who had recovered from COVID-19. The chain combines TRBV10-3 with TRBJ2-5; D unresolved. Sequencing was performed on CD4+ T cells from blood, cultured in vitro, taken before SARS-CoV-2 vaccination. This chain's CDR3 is CAIRGDRATQETQYF. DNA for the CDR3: TGTGCCATCAGGGGCGACCGGGCGACCCAAGAGACCCAGTACTTC.